Detailed here is one TCR beta chain. The antigen it binds to is not known. Per-base qualities were not stored, and no clone one base away is much larger. Donors were healthy HIV-negative adults with no recently reported acute infections or vaccinations. Every donor was a Caucasian adult residing in Nashville, Tennessee, USA. CD4+ T cells were enriched by magnetic negative selection; naive cells were then positively selected on CD45RA, and the negative fraction formed the memory subset. After blood collection by leukapheresis, PBMCs were isolated using Ficoll-Histopaque density gradient centrifugation and then cryopreserved in the vapor phase of liquid nitrogen. Analytical flow cytometry was used to check the purity and quantity of each magnetically sorted T cell population. Genomic DNA was isolated from each sorted fraction and quantified by UV absorbance on a Nanodrop 2000c. This entry belongs to a study of shared clonotypes between healthy human individuals (dated by TCRdb to the early 2020s). Context from the whole study: The cohort included three men and two women between 18 and 49 years of age. Per donor, three plates each were used for CD4 naive and CD4 memory, two for CD8 naive, and one for CD8 memory. The study deeply sequenced blood TCR repertoires of about 5 healthy adults to estimate repertoire size and the extent of clonotype sharing between individuals. To increase sequencing depth and limit assay-specific biases, TCR repertoire library preparation and sequencing were carried out by different laboratories using diverse techniques. Each donor's leukapheresis produced roughly between about 0.9 and 9.5 billion PBMCs.

Using the deep immunoSEQ assay, multiplex PCR amplified TCR CDR3 regions from genomic DNA. Extracted genomic DNA from each cell subset was distributed evenly across all wells of several immunoSEQ 96-well plates, and each plate was treated as a replicate. For sorted subsets, 200 ng of genomic DNA, equivalent to 30,000 or so T cell genomes, went into each replicate PCR. Purified libraries were measured with a Qubit 3.0 fluorometer, size-checked on a Bioanalyzer 2100, and measured again with the KAPA Library Quantification kit. Every immunoSEQ 96-well plate was sequenced on a dedicated single-read 150-cycle Illumina NextSeq 550 flow cell. Per the authors' processing: Because only junctional sequences without quality scores were contained in the immunoSEQ output, filtering matching that applied to full-length reads could not be performed. To assign V/J genes and CDR3, sequences were annotated using PyIR, a Python wrapper for IgBLAST v1.9, with IMGT germline references. Reads were filtered out if the reads had weak V/J assignments (E-value above 1e-6), no CDR3, stop codons, out-of-frame junctions, or ambiguous translated residues. V3J clonotypes were defined by identical inferred V gene, J gene, and CDR3 amino acid sequence. To compute the percentage overlap between repertoires, the number of shared unique clonotypes was divided by the size of the smaller repertoire. Three approaches were used to assess repertoire richness: RTK rarefaction, the Chao1 estimator, and Recon v2.1 estimates of unobserved clonotypes. Generation probabilities for all TCRbeta clonotypes obtained by the gDNA method from four donors were computed using OLGA. TCRdb stores this immuneACCESS table with in-frame sequences only. Part of the clones is absent; in the studies checked, under half of the shortfall reflects unresolved V genes, and no reason is known for the rest. The V and J calls and clone size are taken from that table; D and trimming were inferred from the DNA. Within this sample are about 1 million clones, with 75% of them counted one time only. The ten most abundant clones make up approximately 1.5% of the sample.

The investigation overall reported the following: Compared with non-shared clonotypes, the clonotypes found in all four sorted-subset donors had higher generation probabilities. Pairwise subsampling indicated that sequencing depth was expected to affect the degree of clonotype sharing among donors. Estimated clonotype richness was generally larger for naive than for memory subsets. Sampling was restricted to blood, and TCR repertoires in tissues likely differ from the TCR repertoires found in blood. About 5% of naive CD4, around 4% of naive CD8, about 2.1% of memory CD4, and approximately 0.39% of memory CD8 clonotypes were shared across four donors. Even with the large sequencing depth, rarefaction of the sorted-subset datasets indicated that sequencing was incomplete. The genetic and exposure-history diversity represented was limited by the small number of donors.

Sequences SGHRS (CDR1) and YFSETQ (CDR2) are obtained from the germline V gene. The CDR3 goes from the cysteine to the phenylalanine over 13 residues. The only DNA kept is the CDR3, 39 bases in frame from the first base. V is cut by 0 bases and J by 9 bases, and the space between the germline ends is 12 bases. The specimen was memory CD4+ T cells sorted from blood. Per the publication, the cell subset or site label means: CD45RA-negative fraction. This sequence originates from a man aged 18-30 years in good health. The sequence links TRBV5-1 to TRBJ2-5, with TRBD2 perhaps the D gene, on 6 matching bases. The CDR3 reads CASSLADPGAQYF. The sequence in DNA is TGCGCCAGCAGCTTGGCCGACCCGGGGGCCCAGTACTTC.